These 17 T cell receptor beta chains were sequenced from one sample in a study of naive CD8 T cells in extremely preterm neonates. Elective cesarean births at roughly 37-43 weeks, without labor or membrane rupture, supplied the cord blood. TCRdb's copy holds only in-frame clones and misses some; the assay was immunoSEQ multiplex PCR. Among under 9,500 clones listed, about 94% were seen once. Sequenced material: naive CD8+ T cells from cord blood. The receptors come from a newborn in good health.

The chain links TRBV27 to TRBJ2-1; D is perhaps TRBD1 (6 bases). CDR3 length: 12 amino acids. Trimming removed 4 bases from V and 8 bases from J, with 9 bases in between. Germline V gene sequence: CDR1 MNHEY, CDR2 SMNVEV (reference sequence). Written as DNA, the CDR3 is TGTGCCAGCAGTTACAGACAGGATGAGCAGTTCTTC. Encoded protein: CASSYRQDEQFF.

J is TRBJ2-7 and V is TRBV4-1; no clear D. Germline V gene sequence: CDR1 MGHRA, CDR2 YSYEKL. V lost 0 bases and J lost 1, with 10 bases in between. This CDR3 has 15 residues. CDR3 DNA sequence: TGCGCCAGCAGCCAAGAAAGCGACTTATCCTACGAGCAGTACTTC. Protein sequence: CASSQESDLSYEQYF.

The V call is TRBV5-4, the J call TRBJ1-2, with 7 bases aligning to TRBD1. CDR1 is SGHNT and CDR2 is YYREEE in the germline V gene (reference sequence). The CDR3 loop spans 14 amino acids. Germline trimming cut 3 bases from V and 8 bases from J; bases unmatched to any gene: 10. This CDR3 is CASSSNPEGGGYTF. In DNA, the CDR3 is TGTGCCAGCAGCTCCAATCCGGAAGGGGGCGGCTACACCTTC.

The chain links TRBV11-1 to TRBJ1-2; TRBD1 matches 7 bases. V lost 4 bases to trimming and J lost 7 bases; unmatched junction nucleotides: 3. Looked up from germline, CDR1 is SGHAT and CDR2 is FQDESV (reference sequence). This CDR3 has 12 residues. CDR3 bases: TGTGCCAGCAGCTGTGACAGGGTTGGCTACACCTTC. It codes for CASSCDRVGYTF.

V gene TRBV5-1 combines with J gene TRBJ1-3, with no clear D. Trimming stripped 3 bases from V and 0 bases from J, with 10 bases between. CDR1 SGHRS and CDR2 YFSETQ come from the germline V gene. CDR3 length: 15 amino acids. In DNA, the CDR3 is TGCGCCAGCAGCTCCTCCGGGTCCTCTGGAAACACCATATATTTT. Its protein is CASSSSGSSGNTIYF.

V and J are TRBV5-1 and TRBJ1-2; 7 bases fit TRBD1. The V and J ends lost 3 bases and 6 bases, in that order; junction bases with no gene match: 5. Germline V gene data show CDR1 as SGHRS and CDR2 as YFSETQ. The CDR3 sequence is 13 residues long. CDR3 sequence: CASSSRQGNGYTF. In nucleotides, the CDR3 is TGCGCCAGCAGCTCCCGACAGGGCAATGGCTACACCTTC.

This sequence joins TRBV5-1 and TRBJ2-7; maybe TRBD2 (5 bases). The CDR3 is 10 residues long. V lost 9 bases and J 3 bases, leaving 7 bases between the germline ends. Germline V gene lookup returns CDR1 SGHRS and CDR2 YFSETQ. The CDR3 region is CATRDYEQYF. CDR3 nucleotide sequence: TGCGCCACCCGGGACTACGAGCAGTACTTC.

The V call is TRBV13, the J call TRBJ1-5, with TRBD1 matching 7 bases. Trimming removed 5 bases from V and 7 bases from J; junction bases left unmatched: 5. The germline CDR1 and CDR2 sequences are PRHDT and FYEKMQ (reference sequence). This CDR3 has 13 residues. CDR3 loop: CASSHRGKQPQHF. Written as DNA, the CDR3 is TGTGCCAGCAGCCACAGGGGTAAACAGCCCCAGCATTTT.

This sequence joins TRBV2 and TRBJ1-2, with unresolved D. Germline V gene data show CDR1 as SNHLY and CDR2 as FYNNEI. The CDR3 contains 14 residues. Trimming stripped 2 bases from V and 3 bases from J, with 10 bases between. The CDR3 loop reads CASSEPEEDYGYTF. The CDR3 coding sequence is TGTGCCAGCAGTGAACCCGAGGAGGACTATGGCTACACCTTC.

The chain joins TRBV10-2 to TRBJ2-1; the D gene is possibly TRBD2 (5 bases). The germline V gene has CDR1 WSHSY and CDR2 SAAADI. The CDR3 extends over 16 amino acids. V shed 4 bases and J shed 1 base, with 14 bases lying between them. CDR3 nucleotide sequence: TGCGCCAGCAGTGGGGATAGGGAGATATCCTACAATGAGCAGTTCTTC. It is translated as CASSGDREISYNEQFF.

This clone was recorded a few times. V is TRBV29-1 and J is TRBJ2-7, with D uncertain. The V gene lost 4 bases and the J gene lost 0 bases, with 7 bases spanning the gap. The V gene's germline CDR1 is SQVTM and CDR2 ANQGSEA. The CDR3 totals 12 residues. CDR3 DNA: TGCAGCGTTGCGGCGGCCTCCTACGAGCAGTACTTC. Its protein product is CSVAAASYEQYF.

This chain connects TRBV30 to TRBJ1-3; a possible D gene is TRBD1 (5 bases). V was shortened by 0 bases and J by 4 bases, with 13 bases between the two germline ends. The CDR3 has 15 residues. The germline CDR1 and CDR2 sequences are GTSNPN and SVGIG (reference sequence). This CDR3 is CAWSVPRAAGNTIYF. CDR3 nucleotides: TGTGCCTGGAGTGTTCCCAGGGCGGCAGGAAACACCATATATTTT.

This clone has a single count. The V gene is TRBV29-1, the J gene TRBJ1-2; D not certain. Trimming pared 2 bases from V and 4 bases from J, leaving 14 bases between. The CDR3 totals 14 residues. Germline V gene sequence: CDR1 SQVTM, CDR2 ANQGSEA. CDR3 DNA: TGCAGCGTTGAACTAACCTGGGAGCCCTATGGCTACACCTTC. This codes for CSVELTWEPYGYTF.

The rearrangement uses TRBV25-1 and TRBJ2-3, with a possible D match to TRBD2 (7 bases). Germline values: CDR1 MGHDK, CDR2 SYGVNS. V shed 7 bases and J shed 2 bases, with 10 bases lying between them. The CDR3 extends over 13 amino acids. CDR3 nucleotide sequence: TGTGCCAGCATAGGGGGGGCCACAGATACGCAGTATTTT. Translated: CASIGGATDTQYF.

This clone has a single count. The chain uses TRBV27 and TRBJ1-5; 7 bases map to TRBD1. The CDR3 is 15 residues long. Trimming took 5 bases from V and 2 from J; bases not matched to a gene: 6. Germline CDR1 is MNHEY and CDR2 is SMNVEV (reference sequence). CDR3 nucleotide sequence: TGTGCCAGCAGTGTAAGGGGGCGAGGCAATCAGCCCCAGCATTTT. Translation gives CASSVRGRGNQPQHF.

The chain uses TRBV5-1 and TRBJ1-1, with 8 bases lining up with TRBD1. V gave up 2 bases and J gave up 1 base; unmatched junction bases: 1. The germline gives CDR1 SGHRS, CDR2 YFSETQ. The CDR3 loop spans 14 amino acids. CDR3 protein: CASSLDRGNTEAFF. The CDR3 region has the DNA TGCGCCAGCAGCTTAGACAGGGGGAACACTGAAGCTTTCTTT.

About this clone: This sample includes further DNA sequences coding for the same CDR3. The chain carries TRBV9 and TRBJ2-7; 11 nucleotides line up with TRBD2. CDR1 is SGDLS and CDR2 is YYNGEE in the germline V gene. CDR3 size: 15 residues. V lost 0 bases and J lost 4; bases outside the gene matches: 3. CDR3 loop: CASSVGTSGSYEQYF. The CDR3 DNA is TGTGCCAGCAGCGTAGGTACTAGCGGGAGTTACGAGCAGTACTTC.